These 6 T cell receptor beta chains originate from one sample sequenced in a study of T cells after yellow fever vaccination. TCRdb called the 5' RACE reads again in MiXCR, with one record for every CDR3 protein. The table lists 300,000 to 400,000 distinct CDR3 sequences, around 13% of them singletons. The starting material was CD4+ T cells sorted from PBMCs, obtained 15 days after the yellow fever booster vaccination. The receptors were sampled from a man aged 18 to 29 who received the YFV17D yellow fever vaccine.

This clonotype has just a few counts. This chain joins TRBV6-5 and TRBJ1-1; D gene uncertain. There are 15 residues in the CDR3. V dropped 2 bases and J dropped 5 bases, with 15 bases sitting between them. Germline CDR1 reads MNHEY; CDR2 reads SVGAGI. CDR3 sequence reads: CASSYVGGWKTEAFF. For the CDR3, the DNA is TGTGCCAGCAGTTACGTCGGAGGGTGGAAGACTGAAGCTTTCTTT.

The sample holds many counts of this clonotype. The rearrangement uses TRBV7-8 and TRBJ1-2; 9 positions match TRBD1. CDR1 is SGHVS, CDR2 FQNEAQ, per germline. The CDR3 has 15 amino acids. Unmatched junction bases numbered 8, after V lost 4 bases and J lost 5 bases. CDR3 residues: CASSSSGQGRYGYTF. The CDR3, as DNA: TGTGCCAGCAGCTCCTCGGGACAGGGTCGGTATGGCTACACCTTC.

The rearrangement uses TRBV6-2 or TRBV6-3 and TRBJ1-2; 7 bases are shared with TRBD1. This CDR3 is 15 amino acids long. The J segment lost 1 base and the V segment lost 5 bases, leaving 7 bases of the junction unmatched. Germline V gene data show CDR1 as MNHEY and CDR2 as SVGEGT. CDR3 DNA sequence: TGTGCCAGCAGTCTACAGGGGAGTCTTAACTATGGCTACACCTTC. The encoded protein is CASSLQGSLNYGYTF.

V is TRBV18 and J is TRBJ1-1; D is unresolved. CDR3 length equals 16 residues. Germline V gene sequence: CDR1 KGHSH, CDR2 LQKENI. The chain's CDR3 is CGSSPNGMGVGTEAFF. The CDR3 DNA follows: TGTGGGAGCTCACCCAACGGAATGGGAGTGGGCACTGAAGCTTTCTTT.

This clonotype was counted only a few times. The rearrangement uses TRBV5-8 and TRBJ2-2; perhaps TRBD2 as D (6 bases). The CDR3 runs 17 residues. From germline, CDR1 is SGHTS and CDR2 YDEGEE. Trimming pared 6 bases from V and 2 bases from J, leaving 20 bases between. CDR3 DNA: TGTGCCAGCACTTTGTTGGAGGGGCAGGGAAACACCGGGGAGCTGTTTTTT. Amino acids: CASTLLEGQGNTGELFF.

This clonotype has more than one count but fewer than ten. The rearrangement uses TRBV12-3 or TRBV12-4 and TRBJ1-5, with TRBD1 matching over 9 bases. V was pared by 5 bases and J by 6 bases, with 8 bases of the junction left unmatched. The CDR3 consists of 15 residues. The CDR3 region is CASSPGQGRPQPQHF. DNA of the CDR3: TGTGCCAGCAGTCCGGGACAGGGTAGGCCTCAGCCCCAGCATTTT.